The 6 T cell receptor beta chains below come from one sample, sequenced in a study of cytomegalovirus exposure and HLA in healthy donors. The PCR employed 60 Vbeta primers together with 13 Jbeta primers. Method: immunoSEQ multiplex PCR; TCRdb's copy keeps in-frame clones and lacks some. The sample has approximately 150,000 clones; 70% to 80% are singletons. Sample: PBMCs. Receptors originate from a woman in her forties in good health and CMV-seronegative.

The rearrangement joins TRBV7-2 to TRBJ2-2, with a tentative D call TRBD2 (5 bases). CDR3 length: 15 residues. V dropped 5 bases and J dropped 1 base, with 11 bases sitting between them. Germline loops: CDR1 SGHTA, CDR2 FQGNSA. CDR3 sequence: CASSTRSQNTGELFF. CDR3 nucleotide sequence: TGTGCCAGCAGCACTAGAAGCCAGAACACCGGGGAGCTGTTTTTT. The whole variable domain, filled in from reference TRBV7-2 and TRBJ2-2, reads GAGVSQSPSNKVTEKGKDVELRCDPISGHTALYWYRQSLGQGLEFLIYFQGNSAPDKSGLPSDRFSAERTGGSVSTLTIQRTQQEDSAVYLCASSTRSQNTGELFFGEGSRLTVL.

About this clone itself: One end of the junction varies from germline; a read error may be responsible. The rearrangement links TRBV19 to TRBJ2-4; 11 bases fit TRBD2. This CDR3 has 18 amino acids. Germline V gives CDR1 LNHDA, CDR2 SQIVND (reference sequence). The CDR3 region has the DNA TGTGCCAGTAGTCAAACTAGCGGGGGAGACCCAGCCAAAAACAGTCAGTACTTC. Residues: CASSQTSGGDPAKNSQYF.

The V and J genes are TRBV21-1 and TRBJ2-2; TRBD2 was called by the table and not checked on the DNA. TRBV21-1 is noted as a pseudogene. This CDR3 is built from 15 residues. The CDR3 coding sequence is TGTGCCACCCCTGGCGGGCCGCGGAACACCGGGGAGCTGTTTTTT. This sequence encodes CATPGGPRNTGELFF.

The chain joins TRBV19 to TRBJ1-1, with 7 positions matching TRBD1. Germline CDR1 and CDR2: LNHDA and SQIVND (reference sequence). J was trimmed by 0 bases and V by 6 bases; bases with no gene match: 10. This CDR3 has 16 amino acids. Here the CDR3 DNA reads TGTGCCAGTAGGAGATCGGGACAGAAAATGAACACTGAAGCTTTCTTT. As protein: CASRRSGQKMNTEAFF.

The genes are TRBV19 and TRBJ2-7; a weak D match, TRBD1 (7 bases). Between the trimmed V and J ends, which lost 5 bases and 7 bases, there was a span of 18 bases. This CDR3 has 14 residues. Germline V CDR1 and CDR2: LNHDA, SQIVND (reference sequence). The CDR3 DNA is TGTGCCAGTAGTCCTCGAGCAGGGGGAGGTGAGCAGTACTTC. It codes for CASSPRAGGGEQYF.

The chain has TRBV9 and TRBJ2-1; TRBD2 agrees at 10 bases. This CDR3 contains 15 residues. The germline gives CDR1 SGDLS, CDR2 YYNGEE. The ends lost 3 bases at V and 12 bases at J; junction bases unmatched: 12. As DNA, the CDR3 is TGTGCCAGCAGCGACAGCGGGAGGGCCCTTGACGGGCAGTTCTTC. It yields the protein CASSDSGRALDGQFF.